This TCR beta chain was found in a study of technical replicates of blood from several donors. The V and J ends lost 2 bases and 5 bases, in that order; junction bases with no gene match: 8. The germline V gene has CDR1 GTSNPN and CDR2 SVGIG (reference sequence). The CDR3 is 15 residues long. The data were produced by immunoSEQ multiplex PCR, yet TCRdb's version contains in-frame clones alone and is incomplete. This table has tens of thousands of clones, 80% to 95% appearing once. This chain uses TRBV30 with TRBJ2-5, with 10 bases identical to TRBD2. Sequencing input: PBMCs. The receptor was derived from a human donor in good health. Some clones in this sample may be carry-over from other donors' samples. Here the CDR3 DNA reads TGTGCCTGGAGTTTACTAGCGGGACTCTACGAGACCCAGTACTTC. Protein: CAWSLLAGLYETQYF.